These 8 T cell receptor beta chains share one sample of origin, sequenced in a study of cytotoxic CD8 clonotypes in ibrutinib-treated CLL (dated by TCRdb to the early 2020s). Explained via the paper, the time point label denotes: progressive disease on ibrutinib. Receptor amplification or capture employed the immunoSEQ multiplex PCR assay. TCRdb re-hosts the immuneACCESS table, in-frame sequences only. Its copies lack some clones; in the studies checked, an unresolved V gene accounts for under half of them, and the cause for the rest is not known. The sample includes around 160,000 clones, with about 88% observed a single time. The top ten clones comprise 3% to 3.5% of the sample. The sample consisted of PBMCs, taken at disease progression, from a patient treated with ibrutinib. The receptors here all came from a human donor with chronic lymphocytic leukemia.

The J gene is TRBJ1-5, the V gene TRBV19; D perhaps matches TRBD1 (5 bases). The V gene lost 5 bases and the J gene lost 7 bases, with 15 bases spanning the gap. CDR1 LNHDA and CDR2 SQIVND come from the germline V gene (reference sequence). CDR3 length equals 14 residues. The chain's CDR3 is CASSRPGGLQPQHF. DNA for the CDR3: TGTGCCAGTAGTCGCCCTGGGGGGTTGCAGCCCCAGCATTTT.

Only one count was recorded for this clone. J is TRBJ1-5 and V is TRBV6-5; TRBD1 is a possible D gene (5 bases). Germline V gene data show CDR1 as MNHEY and CDR2 as SVGAGI. This CDR3 spans 15 amino acids. V was cut by 6 bases and J by 7 bases, with 19 bases left in between. CDR3 residues: CASRRKAEGVQPQHF. The CDR3 nucleotides read TGTGCCAGCAGACGCAAAGCCGAAGGGGTCCAGCCCCAGCATTTT.

The chain uses TRBV6-1 and TRBJ1-4, with D possibly TRBD1 on 5 matching bases. With 2 bases removed from V and 4 bases from J, the gap between germline ends came to 11 bases. Germline-derived CDR1 and CDR2 are MNHNS and SASEGT. This CDR3 comprises 15 residues. The CDR3 DNA sequence: TGTGCCAGCAGTGAACCGGGGACTTATAATGAAAAACTGTTTTTT. It specifies CASSEPGTYNEKLFF.

J is TRBJ2-1 and V is TRBV4-3; the D gene is possibly TRBD2 (6 bases). The CDR3 is 15 amino acids. V was pared by 7 bases and J by 4 bases, with 17 bases between. Germline CDR1 LGHNA, CDR2 YSLEER. CDR3 in amino acids: CASIWGELGYNEQFF. CDR3 DNA sequence: TGCGCCAGCATCTGGGGGGAGCTGGGGTACAATGAGCAGTTCTTC.

The V and J genes are TRBV15 and TRBJ2-1; 11 bases map to TRBD2. The V gene's germline CDR1 is LNHNV and CDR2 YYDKDF (reference sequence). The CDR3 runs to 16 residues. The V gene end was trimmed by 3 bases and the J gene end by 7 bases; junction bases not matched to a gene: 8. CDR3 sequence: CATSSSTSGSWNEQFF. The CDR3 DNA sequence: TGTGCCACCAGCAGTTCAACTAGCGGGAGTTGGAATGAGCAGTTCTTC.

The genes are TRBV7-9 and TRBJ1-1, with TRBD1 matching 10 bases. Germline lookup yields CDR1 SEHNR and CDR2 FQNEAQ (reference sequence). The V gene end was trimmed by 1 base and the J gene end by 0 bases; junction bases not matched to a gene: 8. The CDR3 spans 18 residues. The CDR3 here is CASSLVTGTGALNTEAFF. Written as DNA, the CDR3 is TGTGCCAGCAGCTTAGTAACCGGGACAGGGGCGCTGAACACTGAAGCTTTCTTT.

The chain employs TRBV13 and TRBJ2-7; 7 bases match TRBD1. CDR1 is PRHDT, CDR2 FYEKMQ, per germline (reference sequence). CDR3 length: 14 amino acids. The V segment lost 5 bases and the J segment 2 bases; nucleotides outside the gene matches: 6. The CDR3 region has the DNA TGTGCCAGCAGCCGCACAGGGGAGACCTACGAGCAGTACTTC. Its protein product is CASSRTGETYEQYF.

This chain links TRBV7-9 with TRBJ2-1; 11 nucleotides agree with TRBD2. This CDR3 is 17 amino acids long. The ends lost 5 bases at V and 5 bases at J; junction bases unmatched: 11. Germline V gene data show CDR1 as SEHNR and CDR2 as FQNEAQ (reference sequence). This chain's CDR3 is CASSTVQLAGEDNEQFF. CDR3 coding DNA: TGTGCCAGCAGCACCGTCCAACTAGCGGGAGAAGACAATGAGCAGTTCTTC.